This entry is about one TCR beta chain. Its cognate antigen is unknown. This sample stems from a study of T cell responses to AZD1222 COVID-19 vaccine. Study observations and caveats: Dominant CD4 TCR responses targeted spike regions 160-218 and 743-854.

Clones were sequenced by immunoSEQ multiplex PCR, and TCRdb holds only the in-frame ones, with some missing. The table counts some 150,000 clones; about 2.2% lies in the top ten. The TCR originated in an adult in good health. The sequenced sample was peripheral blood.

The CDR3 region has the DNA TGTGCCAGCAGCTTAGGGGACCAGTATAGCAATCAGCCCCAGCATTTT. The encoded protein is CASSLGDQYSNQPQHF. This rearrangement joins TRBV7-2 to TRBJ1-5; possible D gene TRBD1, 5 bases. V dropped 1 base and J dropped 0 bases, with 10 bases sitting between them. The CDR3 consists of 16 residues. Germline V gene sequence: CDR1 SGHTA, CDR2 FQGNSA.